Each of the 6 T cell receptor beta chains below was sequenced from the same sample in a study of shared clonotypes between healthy human individuals. Some clones are missing from TCRdb's copy, which holds only in-frame ones; the method was immunoSEQ multiplex PCR. Of around 2.3 million clones in the sample, roughly 95% are singletons; the top ten hold around 0.13%. Sequencing input: naive CD4+ T cells sorted from blood. Subset: CD45RA+ positively selected. All receptors derive from a young man in good health.

This clone was picked up a small number of times. The identical CDR3 is also encoded by other nucleotide sequences in the sample. This rearrangement joins TRBV5-1 to TRBJ2-7; D is perhaps TRBD1 (6 bases). Trimming stripped 0 bases from V and 2 bases from J, with 6 bases between. The CDR3 runs to 13 residues. Per the germline V gene, CDR1 is SGHRS and CDR2 is YFSETQ. This CDR3 reads CASSLEGAYEQYF. In DNA, the CDR3 is TGCGCCAGCAGCTTGGAGGGGGCCTACGAGCAGTACTTC.

The V gene is TRBV10-3, the J gene TRBJ1-5; a weak D match, TRBD1 (6 bases). The V and J ends lost 3 bases and 3 bases respectively, with 9 bases between them. The CDR3 loop spans 14 amino acids. Germline-derived CDR1 and CDR2 are ENHRY and SYGVKD. The CDR3 protein is CAISDGTLNQPQHF. CDR3 sequence (DNA): TGTGCCATCAGTGACGGGACACTCAATCAGCCCCAGCATTTT.

The chain carries TRBV18 and TRBJ1-6; D remains ambiguous. This CDR3 has 15 residues. V was cut by 6 bases and J by 4 bases, with 13 bases left in between. Germline V gene data show CDR1 as KGHSH and CDR2 as LQKENI. The CDR3 DNA is TGTGCCAGCTCCCTAAAGCCTTTTTATAATTCACCCCTCCACTTT. Protein product: CASSLKPFYNSPLHF.

This rearrangement joins TRBV5-1 to TRBJ2-1; no definite D call. The CDR3 length is 14 residues. CDR1 is SGHRS, CDR2 YFSETQ, per germline. V lost 1 base, J lost 0 bases, and 5 bases lay in between. CDR3 bases: TGCGCCAGCAGCTTGATGCGCTCCTACAATGAGCAGTTCTTC. As protein: CASSLMRSYNEQFF.

The rearrangement uses TRBV6-5 and TRBJ2-3; the D gene is possibly TRBD2 (6 bases). V was shortened by 6 bases and J by 2 bases, with 9 bases between the two germline ends. The CDR3 is 13 amino acids. Germline V gene data show CDR1 as MNHEY and CDR2 as SVGAGI. DNA of the CDR3: TGTGCCAGCAGGCGGGGTAACACAGATACGCAGTATTTT. This gives the protein CASRRGNTDTQYF.

With respect to this clone: Other DNA sequences in this sample translate to the same CDR3. The rearrangement uses TRBV28 and TRBJ2-7; TRBD1 matches 10 bases. V lost 1 base and J lost 4; bases outside the gene matches: 4. The germline gives CDR1 MDHEN, CDR2 SYDVKM. The CDR3 runs to 15 residues. CDR3 residues: CASSLSDRGTYEQYF. CDR3 nucleotide sequence: TGTGCCAGCAGTTTATCGGACAGGGGGACTTACGAGCAGTACTTC.